The 21 T cell receptor beta chains below were found in one sample sequenced in a study of blood T cell repertoires in COVID-19. The assay was immunoSEQ multiplex PCR, and TCRdb's table has in-frame clones only and misses some. The repertoire has fewer than 300,000 clones, approximately 82% of them found once; the top ten carry roughly 3.1%. What was sequenced was peripheral blood. The origin of the receptors is a woman aged 18 to 35 with acute or convalescent COVID-19.

V usage is TRBV28 and J usage is TRBJ1-5; tentative D call: TRBD1 (6 bases). Per germline, CDR1 MDHEN and CDR2 SYDVKM. This CDR3 is 16 amino acids long. V gave up 6 bases and J gave up 2 bases, with 17 bases separating them. CDR3 nucleotide sequence: TGTGCCAGCAGCCGTACAGGGATTTTTGGCAATCAGCCCCAGCATTTT. Its protein is CASSRTGIFGNQPQHF.

This clone was seen a handful of times. The chain combines TRBV15 with TRBJ1-4; a possible D gene is TRBD1 (5 bases). V was shortened by 6 bases and J by 5 bases, with 22 bases between the two germline ends. The germline V gene has CDR1 LNHNV and CDR2 YYDKDF (reference sequence). The CDR3 runs 17 residues. Written as DNA, the CDR3 is TGTGCCACCAGGAAGGACTTCTGGGACTTAACAAATGAAAAACTGTTTTTT. Amino acids: CATRKDFWDLTNEKLFF.

The V call is TRBV27, the J call TRBJ2-1, with 10 bases fitting TRBD2. The germline V gene encodes CDR1 MNHEY and CDR2 SMNVEV (reference sequence). The ends lost 1 base at V and 7 bases at J; junction bases unmatched: 7. This CDR3 comprises 16 residues. CDR3 sequence: CASSLFVPSGSNEQFF. The CDR3 DNA reads as TGTGCCAGCAGTTTATTCGTACCTAGCGGGAGTAATGAGCAGTTCTTC.

This clone was recorded once. The chain has TRBV20-1 and TRBJ2-7; D is uncertain. This CDR3 region has 11 residues. V lost 5 bases and J 1 base, leaving 6 bases between the germline ends. Germline V gives CDR1 DFQATT, CDR2 SNEGSKA (reference sequence). CDR3 sequence (DNA): TGCAGTGCTCTTGTATCCTACGAGCAGTACTTC. The encoded protein is CSALVSYEQYF.

The chain is built from TRBV7-9 and TRBJ2-7, with D perhaps matching TRBD2 (5 bases). The CDR3 length is 13 residues. The germline gives CDR1 SEHNR, CDR2 FQNEAQ (reference sequence). Trimming removed 4 bases from V and 3 bases from J, with 10 bases in between. CDR3: CASSSLEGYEQYF. The DNA of the CDR3 is TGTGCCAGCAGCTCTCTTGAGGGCTACGAGCAGTACTTC.

The chain combines TRBV27 with TRBJ2-1; TRBD1 might be the D (5 bases). V lost 5 bases and J lost 6, with 20 bases in between. Germline loops: CDR1 MNHEY, CDR2 SMNVEV (reference sequence). The CDR3 runs 16 residues. The CDR3 protein is CASSTMDITPTNEQFF. Written as DNA, the CDR3 is TGTGCCAGCAGTACCATGGACATAACGCCAACCAATGAGCAGTTCTTC.

The chain combines TRBV19 with TRBJ1-3; no clear D. V was trimmed by 4 bases and J by 4 bases, leaving 5 bases between them. The CDR3 consists of 12 residues. The germline V gene has CDR1 LNHDA and CDR2 SQIVND (reference sequence). Here the CDR3 DNA reads TGTGCCAGTAGTACGTCGGGAAACACCATATATTTT. This sequence encodes CASSTSGNTIYF.

The chain couples TRBV28 to TRBJ2-1, with 7 bases aligning to TRBD2. This CDR3 has 15 amino acids. V gave up 8 bases and J gave up 0 bases; unmatched junction bases: 7. The germline CDR1 and CDR2 sequences are MDHEN and SYDVKM. The CDR3 sequence: CASSRGGYSYNEQFF. The CDR3 DNA follows: TGTGCCAGCTCGAGGGGAGGGTACTCCTACAATGAGCAGTTCTTC.

In this sample, this clone turned up once. The CDR3 DNA is TGTGCCAGCAGGAGACTAGCGGTCGGCTCCTACGAGCAGTACTTC. The encoded protein is CASRRLAVGSYEQYF. The chain recombines TRBV27 with TRBJ2-7, with 9 positions matching TRBD2. CDR3 size: 15 residues. With V trimmed by 6 bases and J by 0 bases, 6 bases remained unmatched. CDR1 is MNHEY and CDR2 is SMNVEV in the germline V gene (reference sequence).

The chain uses TRBV11-2 and TRBJ1-1, with D possibly being TRBD1 (6 bases). The ends were cut back, 6 bases at V and 3 bases at J, with 20 bases in the middle. The germline gives CDR1 SGHAT, CDR2 FQNNGV. This CDR3 has 16 amino acids. The CDR3 region is CASSYAGGRPDTEAFF. Written as DNA, the CDR3 is TGTGCCAGCAGTTACGCGGGGGGGCGCCCGGACACTGAAGCTTTCTTT.

DNA of the CDR3: TGTGCCATCAGTGGCCGCGGGGGGGATGAAGCTTTCTTT. It is translated as CAISGRGGDEAFF. The chain employs TRBV10-3 and TRBJ1-1, with D possibly being TRBD1 (5 bases). Trimming removed 4 bases from V and 7 bases from J, with 13 bases in between. The V gene's germline CDR1 is ENHRY and CDR2 SYGVKD. The CDR3 contains 13 residues.

The chain links TRBV28 to TRBJ2-1; 7 bases agree with TRBD2. The CDR3 consists of 13 residues. Trimming at V came to 3 bases and at J to 9 bases, leaving 5 bases not matched to a gene. The germline gives CDR1 MDHEN, CDR2 SYDVKM. CDR3 amino acids: CASSFAGDGEQFF. DNA of the CDR3: TGTGCCAGCAGTTTTGCGGGAGATGGTGAGCAGTTCTTC. Using reference TRBV28 and TRBJ2-1 for the parts outside the CDR3, the full variable domain is DVKVTQSSRYLVKRTGEKVFLECVQDMDHENMFWYRQDPGLGLRLIYFSYDVKMKEKGDIPEGYSVSREKKERFSLILESASTNQTSMYLCASSFAGDGEQFFGPGTRLTVL.

The V call is TRBV28, the J call TRBJ2-7, with 11 nucleotides matching TRBD2. The CDR3 extends over 16 amino acids. The V gene end was trimmed by 4 bases and the J gene end by 3 bases; junction bases not matched to a gene: 8. CDR1 and CDR2 (germline): MDHEN, SYDVKM. Here the CDR3 reads CASSSGGTSGSYEQYF. The CDR3 coding sequence is TGTGCCAGCAGTTCCGGAGGGACTAGCGGCAGCTACGAGCAGTACTTC.

The CDR3 nucleotides are TGCGCCAGCAGCCAAGATCGTTGGGGGACAGGGCTCTACGAGCAGTACTTC. It yields the protein CASSQDRWGTGLYEQYF. The V call is TRBV4-3, the J call TRBJ2-7, with 9 bases fitting TRBD1. The CDR3 is 17 amino acids. J was trimmed by 3 bases and V by 0 bases; bases with no gene match: 9. Germline lookup yields CDR1 LGHNA and CDR2 YSLEER.

This clone was seen only a few times. The V call is TRBV19, the J call TRBJ1-1; 7 bases agree with TRBD1. CDR3 length: 14 amino acids. The germline gives CDR1 LNHDA, CDR2 SQIVND (reference sequence). Trimming took 7 bases from V and 2 from J; bases not matched to a gene: 7. This CDR3 reads CASTPRQGNTEAFF. The CDR3 nucleotides are TGTGCCAGTACCCCAAGACAGGGAAACACTGAAGCTTTCTTT.

J is TRBJ1-5 and V is TRBV19; D may be TRBD1 (5 bases). Trimming left V 5 bases short and J 2 bases short, with 19 bases between. Germline-derived CDR1 and CDR2 are LNHDA and SQIVND (reference sequence). This CDR3 region has 17 residues. This CDR3 reads CASSARGREVGNQPQHF. The DNA of the CDR3 is TGTGCCAGTAGTGCACGGGGCAGGGAGGTGGGCAATCAGCCCCAGCATTTT.

The rearrangement uses TRBV6-1 and TRBJ2-3; the D gene is possibly TRBD2 (6 bases). Trimming cost V 5 bases and J 3 bases, with 18 bases left between them. This CDR3 is 16 amino acids long. The germline V gene has CDR1 MNHNS and CDR2 SASEGT. CDR3 region: CASSQGDFRLTDTQYF. The CDR3 DNA follows: TGTGCCAGCAGTCAAGGGGACTTCCGACTTACAGATACGCAGTATTTT.

The chain uses TRBV29-1 and TRBJ2-1, with D perhaps matching TRBD2 (6 bases). Germline V CDR1 and CDR2: SQVTM, ANQGSEA. The germline V and J ends were trimmed by 0 bases and 0 bases, with 12 bases remaining between them. CDR3 length equals 16 residues. CDR3 in DNA: TGCAGCGTTGAAGAGGGACTCCGGAGCTCCTACAATGAGCAGTTCTTC. Translation: CSVEEGLRSSYNEQFF.

The chain recombines TRBV27 with TRBJ1-2; D gene unclear. Germline V gene data show CDR1 as MNHEY and CDR2 as SMNVEV (reference sequence). The CDR3 length is 15 residues. V gave up 8 bases and J gave up 4 bases, with 20 bases separating them. The CDR3 region has the DNA TGTGCCAGCTCTACCCAGAGTCACGGACTCTATGGCTACACCTTC. Translation: CASSTQSHGLYGYTF.

The rearrangement joins TRBV28 to TRBJ2-1; a weak D match, TRBD2 (6 bases). Per the germline V gene, CDR1 is MDHEN and CDR2 is SYDVKM. V was pared by 6 bases and J by 7 bases, with 13 bases between. This CDR3 comprises 13 residues. CDR3 DNA: TGTGCCAGCAGACAGGTCGGGGGTAATGAGCAGTTCTTC. Translated, it gives CASRQVGGNEQFF.

The chain couples TRBV9 to TRBJ2-1; TRBD2 matches at 9 bases. The CDR3 has 17 residues. The germline gives CDR1 SGDLS, CDR2 YYNGEE. V was pared by 0 bases and J by 2 bases, with 6 bases of the junction left unmatched. In DNA form, the CDR3 reads TGTGCCAGCAGCGTAGGGTGGCGGGAGGGCCCCTACAATGAGCAGTTCTTC. Its translation is CASSVGWREGPYNEQFF.